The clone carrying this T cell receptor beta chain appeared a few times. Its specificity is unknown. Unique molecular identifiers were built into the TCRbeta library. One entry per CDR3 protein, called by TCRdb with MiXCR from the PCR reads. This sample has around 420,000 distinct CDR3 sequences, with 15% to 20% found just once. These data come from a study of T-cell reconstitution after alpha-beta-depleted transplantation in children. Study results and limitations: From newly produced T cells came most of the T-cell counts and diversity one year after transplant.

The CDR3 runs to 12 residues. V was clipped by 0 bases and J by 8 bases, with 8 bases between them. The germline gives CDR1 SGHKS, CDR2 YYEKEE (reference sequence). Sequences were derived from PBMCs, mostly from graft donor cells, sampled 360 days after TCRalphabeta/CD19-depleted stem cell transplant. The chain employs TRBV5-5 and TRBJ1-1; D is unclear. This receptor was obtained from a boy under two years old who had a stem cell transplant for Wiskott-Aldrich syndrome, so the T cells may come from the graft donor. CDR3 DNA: TGTGCCAGCAGCTTGGTTTTAGCAGAAGCTTTCTTT. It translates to CASSLVLAEAFF.